Each of the 32 T cell receptor beta chains below was sequenced from the same sample in a study of CD8+ T cells in alopecia areata (dated by TCRdb to between 2017 and 2018). The sample's time point, from its label and the paper: more than 3 weeks on oral tofacitinib. The treatment or condition label for this specimen denotes: oral pan-JAK inhibitor, 5-10 mg twice daily. The library relied on the immunoSEQ multiplex PCR assay. To provide template for TCR sequencing, every sample had RNA extracted and reverse transcribed into cDNA. In its TCRdb copy, this immuneACCESS table keeps in-frame sequences only and misses some clones. Where compared with another copy, unresolved V genes explain less than half of these, and the others have no known cause. For this sample the table gives roughly 200,000 clones, of which 45% to 75% were detected only once. Around 3.2% of the sample is held by the ten biggest clonotypes.

This sample comprised CD4+ T cells sorted from blood, obtained at week 4, from a patient treated with tofacitinib. All receptors come from a human donor with alopecia areata.

The chain employs TRBV6-5 and TRBJ2-1; D might be TRBD2 (7 bases). This CDR3 is built from 13 residues. Trimming cost V 4 bases and J 15 bases, with 19 bases left between them. The V gene's germline CDR1 is MNHEY and CDR2 SVGAGI. CDR3 nucleotides: TGTGCCAGCAGTTTTCGTGGGGGGGCGAGGTGGTTCTTC. It yields the protein CASSFRGGARWFF.

The chain joins TRBV5-1 to TRBJ1-5; 9 nucleotides agree with TRBD1. Germline loops: CDR1 SGHRS, CDR2 YFSETQ. The CDR3 is 17 residues long. The ends lost 0 bases at V and 4 bases at J; junction bases unmatched: 8. DNA for the CDR3: TGCGCCAGCAGCTTGGGCCCTGTAGGGACAGGGAATCAGCCCCAGCATTTT. Its protein is CASSLGPVGTGNQPQHF.

The chain employs TRBV28 and TRBJ2-7; D gene uncertain. This CDR3 is 13 amino acids long. V lost 8 bases, J lost 1 base, and 12 bases lay in between. Germline CDR1 is MDHEN and CDR2 is SYDVKM. Here the CDR3 DNA reads TGTGCCAGCCTGGACGACAATTCCTACGAGCAGTACTTC. Translated, it gives CASLDDNSYEQYF. Full variable domain (missing parts from reference TRBV28 and TRBJ2-7): DVKVTQSSRYLVKRTGEKVFLECVQDMDHENMFWYRQDPGLGLRLIYFSYDVKMKEKGDIPEGYSVSREKKERFSLILESASTNQTSMYLCASLDDNSYEQYFGPGTRLTVT.

The V and J genes are TRBV4-1 and TRBJ2-5; D remains unclear. V gave up 3 bases and J gave up 5 bases, with 7 bases separating them. Germline V lookup: CDR1 MGHRA, CDR2 YSYEKL. The CDR3 loop spans 12 amino acids. The CDR3: CASSHLDETQYF. In DNA, the CDR3 is TGCGCCAGCAGCCACCTTGATGAGACCCAGTACTTC.

V and J are TRBV30 and TRBJ1-6; no reliable D call. The CDR3 runs 13 residues. Germline assignment: CDR1 GTSNPN and CDR2 SVGIG (reference sequence). The V end was cut by 5 bases, the J end by 8 bases, with 13 bases between. CDR3 protein: CAWGARWDSPLHF. CDR3 nucleotides: TGTGCCTGGGGTGCCAGGTGGGATTCACCCCTCCACTTT.

This rearrangement joins TRBV11-2 to TRBJ1-1; D is unclear. Germline V lookup: CDR1 SGHAT, CDR2 FQNNGV. The CDR3 consists of 14 residues. Trimming shortened V by 3 bases and J by 1 base, and 9 bases separated the two germline ends. CDR3 bases: TGTGCCAGCAGCTTGGCTTGGGGGAACACTGAAGCTTTCTTT. Its translation: CASSLAWGNTEAFF.

The chain uses TRBV6-5 and TRBJ1-5, with a tentative D call TRBD1 (5 bases). The ends were cut back, 5 bases at V and 4 bases at J, with 9 bases in the middle. The CDR3 has 13 amino acids. Looked up from germline, CDR1 is MNHEY and CDR2 is SVGAGI. The CDR3 DNA is TGTGCCAGCAGTCGACAGCGGAATCAGCCCCAGCATTTT. Amino acids: CASSRQRNQPQHF.

The genes are TRBV2 and TRBJ2-2; 8 bases align to TRBD2. From germline, CDR1 is SNHLY and CDR2 FYNNEI. CDR3 length: 17 amino acids. V lost 4 bases to trimming and J lost 0 bases; unmatched junction nucleotides: 7. The CDR3 here is CASSASRGGSNTGELFF. The CDR3 nucleotides read TGTGCCAGCAGTGCCTCACGGGGGGGTTCGAACACCGGGGAGCTGTTTTTT.

CDR3 bases: TGCGCCAGCAGCCTAAATCTTGACCAGCCCCAGCATTTT. The encoded protein is CASSLNLDQPQHF. V gene TRBV5-1 combines with J gene TRBJ1-5; no clear D. The V gene lost 4 bases and the J gene lost 7 bases, with 12 bases spanning the gap. This CDR3 contains 13 residues. Germline V gene lookup returns CDR1 SGHRS and CDR2 YFSETQ. Looking up the rest from reference TRBV5-1 and TRBJ1-5 gives the full variable domain: KAGVTQTPRYLIKTRGQQVTLSCSPISGHRSVSWYQQTPGQGLQFLFEYFSETQRNKGNFPGRFSGRQFSNSRSEMNVSTLELGDSALYLCASSLNLDQPQHFGDGTRLSIL.

The V call is TRBV29-1, the J call TRBJ2-1; weak D call: TRBD1 (5 bases). The V end lost 7 bases, the J end lost 8 bases, and 15 bases lay between the germline ends. The CDR3 is made up of 12 amino acids. Per germline, CDR1 SQVTM and CDR2 ANQGSEA. DNA of the CDR3: TGCAGCGCCATCGGTAGGGGCGATGAGCAGTTCTTC. Residues: CSAIGRGDEQFF.

The chain employs TRBV28 and TRBJ2-6; D is perhaps TRBD1 (5 bases). V lost 4 bases to trimming and J lost 0 bases, with 7 bases between them. Germline V CDR1 and CDR2: MDHEN, SYDVKM. The CDR3 runs to 15 residues. The CDR3 is CASSSDSSGANVLTF. As DNA, the CDR3 is TGTGCCAGCAGTTCTGACAGCTCTGGGGCCAACGTCCTGACTTTC.

This clone has only a few counts. This sequence joins TRBV5-1 and TRBJ1-2; D gene uncertain. Germline V lookup: CDR1 SGHRS, CDR2 YFSETQ. Trimming removed 1 base at V and 6 bases at J, with 16 bases between. The CDR3 has 15 amino acids. CDR3 sequence: CASSLLDGAEDGYTF. Written as DNA, the CDR3 is TGCGCCAGCAGCTTGCTCGACGGCGCGGAAGATGGCTACACCTTC.

The chain uses TRBV25-1 and TRBJ1-1; perhaps TRBD1 as D (5 bases). This CDR3 comprises 15 residues. Germline lookup yields CDR1 MGHDK and CDR2 SYGVNS. The V end was cut by 3 bases, the J end by 3 bases, with 14 bases between. The DNA for the CDR3 is TGTGCCAGCAGTGATCGACCAGGGAAGGACACTGAAGCTTTCTTT. Amino acids: CASSDRPGKDTEAFF.

The chain links TRBV5-1 to TRBJ2-3, with TRBD1 as a possible D gene (6 bases). V lost 3 bases and J 2 bases, leaving 10 bases between the germline ends. The CDR3 spans 14 residues. Germline loops: CDR1 SGHRS, CDR2 YFSETQ. As DNA, the CDR3 is TGCGCCAGCAGCTCTGACAGGCACACAGATACGCAGTATTTT. Its translation: CASSSDRHTDTQYF.

This clone was observed a few times. The chain links TRBV4-1 to TRBJ1-5; D is possibly TRBD1 (5 bases). The ends were cut back, 0 bases at V and 3 bases at J, with 15 bases in the middle. This CDR3 spans 17 amino acids. Germline V lookup: CDR1 MGHRA, CDR2 YSYEKL. CDR3 DNA: TGCGCCAGCAGCCAAGATTTTCCGGGACGGGTCAATCAGCCCCAGCATTTT. Translating it yields CASSQDFPGRVNQPQHF.

This clone was observed a few times. The gene calls are TRBV29-1 and TRBJ2-5; D remains unclear. V gave up 4 bases and J gave up 5 bases, with 11 bases separating them. This CDR3 spans 12 amino acids. Germline V CDR1 and CDR2: SQVTM, ANQGSEA. Here the CDR3 reads CSVGTEEETQYF. CDR3 sequence (DNA): TGCAGCGTTGGAACAGAGGAGGAGACCCAGTACTTC.

V gene TRBV7-2 combines with J gene TRBJ2-5, with 9 bases lining up with TRBD2. Germline V lookup: CDR1 SGHTA, CDR2 FQGNSA. Trimming at V came to 6 bases and at J to 2 bases, leaving 13 bases not matched to a gene. The CDR3 extends over 17 amino acids. The CDR3 DNA is TGTGCCAGCAGGCAGAAACTCTGGACTAGCGAACAAGAGACCCAGTACTTC. It yields the protein CASRQKLWTSEQETQYF. Together with reference TRBV7-2 and TRBJ2-5, the CDR3 gives the full variable domain: GAGVSQSPSNKVTEKGKDVELRCDPISGHTALYWYRQSLGQGLEFLIYFQGNSAPDKSGLPSDRFSAERTGGSVSTLTIQRTQQEDSAVYLCASRQKLWTSEQETQYFGPGTRLLVL.

V usage is TRBV9 and J usage is TRBJ2-3, with 10 bases fitting TRBD2. This CDR3 comprises 16 residues. The trim removed 0 bases at V and 2 bases at J, leaving 3 bases unmatched. Per the germline V gene, CDR1 is SGDLS and CDR2 is YYNGEE. Here the CDR3 DNA reads TGTGCCAGCAGCGTAGGAGGACTAGCGGTCACAGATACGCAGTATTTT. Amino acid sequence: CASSVGGLAVTDTQYF.

This clone was seen a handful of times. This chain links TRBV5-1 with TRBJ1-1; D unresolved. The V and J ends lost 4 bases and 4 bases respectively, with 14 bases between them. CDR1 and CDR2 from the germline V gene are SGHRS and YFSETQ. The CDR3 covers 14 residues. The CDR3 DNA follows: TGCGCCAGCAGCACATCGGCAGCCCGCACTGAAGCTTTCTTT. It yields the protein CASSTSAARTEAFF.

The chain has TRBV30 and TRBJ1-2; TRBD1 aligns across 8 bases. The ends lost 2 bases at V and 5 bases at J; junction bases unmatched: 7. The CDR3 loop spans 14 amino acids. Germline CDR1 reads GTSNPN; CDR2 reads SVGIG (reference sequence). CDR3 residues: CAWSRDRLGYGYTF. DNA of the CDR3: TGTGCCTGGAGTCGGGACAGGCTGGGGTATGGCTACACCTTC.

This clone has more than one count but fewer than ten. The V call is TRBV2, the J call TRBJ1-5; possible D gene TRBD1, 6 bases. Germline V gene lookup returns CDR1 SNHLY and CDR2 FYNNEI. V was clipped by 10 bases and J by 4 bases, with 17 bases between them. The CDR3 sequence is 14 residues long. The CDR3 sequence is CATAKDSANQPQHF. The CDR3, as DNA: TGTGCCACCGCCAAGGACAGCGCTAATCAGCCCCAGCATTTT. Full variable domain (rest looked up from reference TRBV2 and TRBJ1-5): EPEVTQTPSHQVTQMGQEVILRCVPISNHLYFYWYRQILGQKVEFLVSFYNNEISEKSEIFDDQFSVERPDGSNFTLKIRSTKLEDSAMYFCATAKDSANQPQHFGDGTRLSIL.

This clone was observed a single time. The gene calls are TRBV7-9 and TRBJ2-7; no clear D gene. The germline V and J ends were trimmed by 1 base and 4 bases, with 8 bases remaining between them. The CDR3 loop spans 13 amino acids. CDR1 is SEHNR and CDR2 is FQNEAQ in the germline V gene (reference sequence). The CDR3 region is CASSLEAGYEQYF. CDR3 coding DNA: TGTGCCAGCAGCTTAGAAGCCGGGTACGAGCAGTACTTC.

The chain has TRBV28 and TRBJ2-7; D gene ambiguous. CDR1 and CDR2 from the germline V gene are MDHEN and SYDVKM. Trimming cost V 2 bases and J 0 bases, with 8 bases left between them. The CDR3 contains 14 residues. In DNA, the CDR3 is TGTGCCAGCAGTTTACTGCCTTCCTCCTACGAGCAGTACTTC. Translating gives CASSLLPSSYEQYF.

There are a few counts of this clone. The gene calls are TRBV10-3 and TRBJ1-2, with D maybe TRBD1 (5 bases). Trimming took 2 bases from V and 0 from J, leaving 7 bases between them. The CDR3 consists of 14 residues. Germline loops: CDR1 ENHRY, CDR2 SYGVKD. CDR3 DNA sequence: TGTGCCATCAGTGAGGCAGGGTCTAACTATGGCTACACCTTC. Its translation: CAISEAGSNYGYTF.

The sample holds one count of this clone. The rearrangement joins TRBV9 to TRBJ1-6, with D possibly TRBD1 on 5 matching bases. Trimming cost V 0 bases and J 10 bases, with 11 bases left between them. Germline assignment: CDR1 SGDLS and CDR2 YYNGEE. CDR3 length equals 14 residues. CDR3 sequence: CASSVGLGESPLHF. The CDR3 DNA reads as TGTGCCAGCAGCGTAGGGTTAGGGGAATCACCCCTCCACTTT.

This clone has a handful of counts. The chain employs TRBV29-1 and TRBJ1-2; a weak D match, TRBD1 (6 bases). The V gene's germline CDR1 is SQVTM and CDR2 ANQGSEA. The CDR3 runs to 12 residues. Trimming took off 6 bases at V and 3 bases at J, with 11 bases between the two ends. The DNA for the CDR3 is TGCAGCGTCCGGACAGTAGACTATGGCTACACCTTC. Amino acid sequence: CSVRTVDYGYTF.

The chain couples TRBV28 to TRBJ1-2; TRBD1 might be the D (5 bases). The V gene lost 6 bases and the J gene lost 4 bases, with 9 bases spanning the gap. The CDR3 runs 12 residues. Germline V CDR1 and CDR2: MDHEN, SYDVKM. The CDR3 coding sequence is TGTGCCAGCAGGGGGACCCCCTATGGCTACACCTTC. Protein sequence: CASRGTPYGYTF.

To note about this clone: This same CDR3 is encoded by further DNA sequences in the sample. V usage is TRBV29-1 and J usage is TRBJ2-5; 9 nucleotides match TRBD2. With V trimmed by 3 bases and J by 5 bases, 1 base remained unmatched. Per germline, CDR1 SQVTM and CDR2 ANQGSEA. CDR3 size: 12 residues. This chain's CDR3 is CSVEAGGETQYF. CDR3 nucleotides: TGCAGCGTTGAGGCGGGGGGGGAGACCCAGTACTTC.

V usage is TRBV30 and J usage is TRBJ2-7; tentatively, D is TRBD2 (6 bases). Germline V CDR1 and CDR2: GTSNPN, SVGIG (reference sequence). The CDR3 has 14 residues. The germline V and J ends were trimmed by 4 bases and 2 bases, with 15 bases remaining between them. The DNA of the CDR3 is TGTGCCTGGACCCCCCGGGGGTCTGCCTACGAGCAGTACTTC. This gives the protein CAWTPRGSAYEQYF.

The chain has TRBV4-1 and TRBJ2-7; 8 positions match TRBD1. Germline V gives CDR1 MGHRA, CDR2 YSYEKL. The CDR3 loop spans 13 amino acids. The ends lost 0 bases at V and 13 bases at J; junction bases unmatched: 8. The CDR3 bases are TGCGCCAGCAGCCAAGATCCGGGGGACAGGCCTTACTTC. Protein: CASSQDPGDRPYF.

The chain joins TRBV15 to TRBJ1-2; D call uncertain. Trimming took off 4 bases at V and 0 bases at J, with 15 bases between the two ends. The CDR3 has 16 residues. Germline-derived CDR1 and CDR2 are LNHNV and YYDKDF (reference sequence). For the CDR3, the DNA is TGTGCCACCAGCAACCGGAACAGAATCTCTAACTATGGCTACACCTTC. Translation: CATSNRNRISNYGYTF.

The rearrangement links TRBV18 to TRBJ1-2, with no clear D. This CDR3 comprises 12 residues. Deletions cut 2 bases from V and 6 bases from J, with 7 bases between. CDR1 and CDR2 (germline): KGHSH, LQKENI. This chain's CDR3 is CASSPEGHGYTF. The CDR3 DNA is TGTGCCAGCTCACCAGAGGGCCATGGCTACACCTTC.